Included here is one T cell receptor (beta chain) sequence, with context. This clone was found a few times. Its antigen specificity is not known. One base away there is no much larger clone; base qualities are not given. CDR1 and CDR2 are drawn from the germline V gene (reference sequence): PRHDT, FYEKMQ. The CDR3 has 17 amino acids, counting the end cysteine and phenylalanine. Only the CDR3 part of the read is kept: 51 bases, read in frame from the first base. The germline V end is reduced by 1 base and the J end by 4 bases; junction bases left unmatched: 10. For deep sequencing of PBMC libraries, mostly roughly 520 ng of input genomic DNA was used, and six replicates were run per sample. Following the manufacturer's instructions, the team built TCRbeta libraries using the immunoSEQ hsTCRbeta kit. The finished libraries were brought together in one pool at roughly 2.7 nM, which was then read using an Illumina NovaSeq 6000 S4 flow cell. The study's processing was this. The immunoSEQ Analyzer was used for raw data preprocessing and quality control. The analysis was restricted to productive rearrangements, with each unique CDR3 amino acid sequence defining a clonotype. Using the R package tcR, the researchers computed the Gini-Simpson index as their estimate of repertoire clonality. Gini indices were compared with Student's t test, and associations with tumor size change were assessed by Pearson correlation. TCRdb retrieved this table from immuneACCESS and kept in-frame rearrangements only. Not all clones are present; in checked studies, unresolved V genes account for under half, and no reason is known for the remainder. The V and J calls and the clone size are those of that table, but D and trimming were determined from the DNA. The sample has some 15,000 clones on record, roughly two thirds of them singletons. The ten largest clones add up to 3.1% of the sample.

This entry is derived from a study of neoadjuvant anti-PD-1 for oral cavity cancer (dated by TCRdb to the early 2020s). In terms of the full investigation: Three to four biweekly doses of nivolumab at 3 mg/kg were mostly administered to patients before curative-intent surgical resection. Patients with complete response, partial response or stable disease by RECIST 1.1 were defined as responders, whereas patients with progression were defined as non-responders. The parent correlative cohort had 12 to 13 patients and a response rate of approximately 30%. Patients who did not progress were given a fourth nivolumab dose at about day 43 and had definitive surgical resection on days 50-56.

Explained via the paper, the time point label denotes: before neoadjuvant nivolumab. The patients had newly diagnosed stage II-IVA oral cavity squamous cell carcinoma and had not received any prior systemic or radiation treatment. The cohort was composed of patients with HPV-negative, locally advanced oral cavity squamous cell carcinoma. Peripheral blood mononuclear cells were analyzed directly and were not maintained or expanded in culture. Samples were obtained from a longitudinal correlative study of a single-arm phase II trial of neoadjuvant nivolumab in oral cavity squamous cell carcinoma. Genomic DNA-based TCRbeta sequencing was performed on subject-matched pre- and post-treatment PBMCs and tumors from three responders and three non-responders. Peripheral blood mononuclear cells were drawn once before nivolumab treatment and a second time after treatment, when surgery took place. The Maxwell RSC DNA from Cells kit was used to extract genomic DNA from PBMCs.

Broader findings and caveats from the paper: Higher pretreatment blood TCRbeta clonality and lower post-treatment tumor TCRbeta clonality were correlated with higher pretreatment blood Treg/Th17 ratios. TCR analyses included only three patients per response group, and the authors called for larger cohorts for validation. After neoadjuvant nivolumab, significantly higher T cell clonality (Gini index) was found within PBMCs in non-responders than in responders.

The V and J segments used are TRBV13 and TRBJ2-1; TRBD2 matches 7 bases in the middle. The TCR originated in a person aged 35 to 85 with oral cavity squamous cell carcinoma. The sequences come from PBMCs, collected before nivolumab (anti-PD-1) treatment. Here is the DNA: TGTGCCAGCAGCTTAGTGGGTTCCGGGAGGTCTTACAATGAGCAGTTCTTC. Its translation is CASSLVGSGRSYNEQFF.